This T cell receptor (beta chain) is from a study of blood T cell repertoires in COVID-19. Overall study: Samples of COVID-19 (acute and convalescent) were obtained from the United States, Italy and Spain. PBMCs, B-cell-depleted T cells, or T cells were the source of the cDNA or gDNA that made up the material.

The CDR3 contains 16 residues. With V trimmed by 5 bases and J by 0 bases, 5 bases remained unmatched. The germline V gene encodes CDR1 SGHNT and CDR2 YENEEA. Assay used: immunoSEQ multiplex PCR; TCRdb lists only in-frame clones, some missing. The repertoire consists of about 250,000 clones, with 80% to 85% occurring once and the leading ten covering approximately 15%. The chain recombines TRBV11-3 with TRBJ2-2, with TRBD1 matching over 8 bases. The TCR was taken from a person in their 70s with COVID-19, enrolled during active disease. Sequencing was performed on peripheral blood. CDR3 coding DNA: TGTGCCAGCAGCCTTGGGGACAGGACGAACACCGGGGAGCTGTTTTTT. It is translated as CASSLGDRTNTGELFF.